This TCR beta chain was recovered during a study of regulatory T cells in long-lasting Graves disease. Study overall: For under 3 months, newly diagnosed Graves' patients had been taking antithyroid drugs.

CDR3 length equals 15 residues. The V and J ends lost 7 bases and 0 bases, in that order; junction bases with no gene match: 6. Per germline, CDR1 LNHDA and CDR2 SQIVND (reference sequence). Time point meaning: newly diagnosed GD, antithyroid drugs for less than 3 months. Making the TCR library involved RNA that had been extracted from PBMCs. According to the study, TCR beta libraries were built with iRepertoire HTBI primers and CDR3-region Arm-PCR. TCRdb called the multiplex PCR reads again in MiXCR, with one record for every CDR3 protein. The sample includes 580,000 or so distinct CDR3 sequences, about 16% of them seen just once. These same data were also listed under a study on T cells in Graves' hyperthyroidism and ophthalmopathy. From that study: HTBI primers were used for first-round RT-PCR of the TCR CDR3. Ophthalmopathy cases were set apart from stable hyperthyroidism by a 13 V-J model.

The TCR sequence derives from a man in his late teens or twenties with Graves disease. The sequencing here drew on peripheral blood mononuclear cells (PBMCs), taken at new diagnosis, from a patient treated with antithyroid drugs. This sequence joins TRBV19 and TRBJ1-2, with TRBD1 matching 9 bases. DNA of the CDR3: TGTGCCAGTAACAGACAGGGGGGATCTAACTATGGCTACACCTTC. Protein sequence: CASNRQGGSNYGYTF.